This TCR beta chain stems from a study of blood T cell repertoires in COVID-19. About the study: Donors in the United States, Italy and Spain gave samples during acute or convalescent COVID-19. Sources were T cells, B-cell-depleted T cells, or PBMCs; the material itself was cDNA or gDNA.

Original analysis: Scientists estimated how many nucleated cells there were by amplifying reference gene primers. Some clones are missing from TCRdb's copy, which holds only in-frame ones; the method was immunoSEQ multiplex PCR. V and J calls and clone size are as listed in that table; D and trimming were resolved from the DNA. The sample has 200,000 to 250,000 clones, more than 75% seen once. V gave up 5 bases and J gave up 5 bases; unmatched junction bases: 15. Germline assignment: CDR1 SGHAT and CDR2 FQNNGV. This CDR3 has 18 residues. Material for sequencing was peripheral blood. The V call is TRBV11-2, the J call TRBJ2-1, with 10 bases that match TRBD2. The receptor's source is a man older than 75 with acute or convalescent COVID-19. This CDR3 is CASSHHPPAGLANNEQFF. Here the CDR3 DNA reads TGTGCCAGCAGCCACCACCCCCCGGCGGGACTAGCGAACAATGAGCAGTTCTTC.